A single sample is the source of the 26 T cell receptor beta chains below, sequenced in a study of blood T cell repertoires in COVID-19. The assay was immunoSEQ multiplex PCR, and TCRdb's table has in-frame clones only and misses some. The table has 50,000 to 65,000 clones, roughly 89% seen once; the top ten hold nearly 5%. The specimen was peripheral blood. Receptor source: a man aged 60-69 years with active COVID-19.

V is TRBV12-3 or TRBV12-4 and J is TRBJ2-2; tentatively, D is TRBD1 (5 bases). Trimming took off 7 bases at V and 5 bases at J, with 5 bases between the two ends. The CDR3 spans 11 residues. CDR3: CASKGTGELFF. In DNA form, the CDR3 reads TGTGCCAGCAAGGGGACCGGGGAGCTGTTTTTT.

The chain uses TRBV10-3 and TRBJ1-1; TRBD1 agrees at 11 bases. V gave up 3 bases and J gave up 11 bases; unmatched junction bases: 14. This CDR3 comprises 16 residues. The germline CDR1 and CDR2 sequences are ENHRY and SYGVKD. The CDR3 DNA sequence: TGTGCCATCAGTGACTCCCCCGGGACAGGGGGGACCTCGGCTTTCTTT. Translating it yields CAISDSPGTGGTSAFF.

V and J are TRBV29-1 and TRBJ2-1; 8 bases agree with TRBD2. The CDR3 is made up of 15 amino acids. V lost 6 bases, J lost 11 bases, and 18 bases stayed unmatched. Germline assignment: CDR1 SQVTM and CDR2 ANQGSEA. CDR3 sequence: CSVGSGTQLGRKQFF. In DNA form, the CDR3 reads TGCAGCGTGGGTAGCGGGACCCAGTTGGGGAGGAAGCAGTTCTTC.

The chain is built from TRBV28 and TRBJ1-3; the D is unclear. There are 13 residues in the CDR3. V lost 7 bases and J 4 bases, leaving 11 bases between the germline ends. The V gene's germline CDR1 is MDHEN and CDR2 SYDVKM. Here the CDR3 reads CASNWPRGNTIYF. CDR3 bases: TGTGCCAGCAATTGGCCTCGCGGAAACACCATATATTTT.

The genes are TRBV7-2 and TRBJ1-2, with D tentatively TRBD1 (5 bases). Looked up from germline, CDR1 is SGHTA and CDR2 is FQGNSA. The CDR3 length is 14 residues. V lost 4 bases and J 3 bases, leaving 12 bases between the germline ends. The CDR3 region has the DNA TGTGCCAGCAGCTCCCTACAGGCCCACTATGGCTACACCTTC. Its translation: CASSSLQAHYGYTF.

The chain couples TRBV7-3 to TRBJ2-3; a possible D gene is TRBD2 (6 bases). CDR3 length: 16 amino acids. Germline CDR1 SGHTA, CDR2 FQGTGA. Between the trimmed V and J ends, which lost 5 bases and 0 bases, there was a span of 15 bases. CDR3 DNA sequence: TGTGCCAGCAGCCCAGGGATTGCGGGGAGCACAGATACGCAGTATTTT. Its translation: CASSPGIAGSTDTQYF.

V usage is TRBV28 and J usage is TRBJ2-7; D is possibly TRBD2 (5 bases). The V end lost 6 bases, the J end lost 2 bases, and 14 bases lay between the germline ends. This CDR3 has 14 residues. Germline lookup yields CDR1 MDHEN and CDR2 SYDVKM. The chain's CDR3 is CASSWNSEPYEQYF. In nucleotides, the CDR3 is TGTGCCAGCAGCTGGAATAGCGAGCCCTACGAGCAGTACTTC. Full variable domain (rest looked up from reference TRBV28 and TRBJ2-7): DVKVTQSSRYLVKRTGEKVFLECVQDMDHENMFWYRQDPGLGLRLIYFSYDVKMKEKGDIPEGYSVSREKKERFSLILESASTNQTSMYLCASSWNSEPYEQYFGPGTRLTVT.

The J gene is TRBJ2-7, the V gene TRBV11-2, with 12 bases lining up with TRBD2. The CDR3 consists of 15 residues. Per the germline V gene, CDR1 is SGHAT and CDR2 is FQNNGV. V gave up 5 bases and J gave up 3 bases; unmatched junction bases: 5. CDR3 in DNA: TGTGCCAGCAGCGCGACTAGCGGGGGAATCTACGAGCAGTACTTC. It encodes CASSATSGGIYEQYF.

This chain uses TRBV19 with TRBJ2-7; D remains unclear. The CDR3 runs to 12 residues. Between the trimmed V and J ends, which lost 4 bases and 4 bases, there was a span of 8 bases. Germline V CDR1 and CDR2: LNHDA, SQIVND (reference sequence). DNA for the CDR3: TGTGCCAGTAGTAGAGGATTTTACGAGCAGTACTTC. The encoded protein is CASSRGFYEQYF.

The CDR3 loop reads CASSSSPGLAATGELFF. The CDR3 DNA reads TGCGCCAGCAGCTCCTCTCCGGGACTAGCGGCTACCGGGGAGCTGTTTTTT. J is TRBJ2-2 and V is TRBV5-1; 11 bases line up with TRBD2. CDR1 SGHRS and CDR2 YFSETQ come from the germline V gene. J gave up 5 bases and V 3 bases, and 9 bases lay outside the gene matches. The CDR3 runs 17 residues. The variable domain in full, with the rest retrieved from reference TRBV5-1 and TRBJ2-2, is KAGVTQTPRYLIKTRGQQVTLSCSPISGHRSVSWYQQTPGQGLQFLFEYFSETQRNKGNFPGRFSGRQFSNSRSEMNVSTLELGDSALYLCASSSSPGLAATGELFFGEGSRLTVL.

V usage is TRBV12-3 or TRBV12-4 and J usage is TRBJ2-4; possibly TRBD1 for D (5 bases). This CDR3 has 13 amino acids. V lost 1 base to trimming and J lost 8 bases, with 9 bases between them. The CDR3: CASSLEGMDIQYF. CDR3 nucleotides: TGTGCCAGCAGTTTAGAGGGGATGGACATTCAGTACTTC.

This CDR3 is CASSTPAGFGANVLTF. In DNA form, the CDR3 reads TGTGCCAGTAGTACCCCTGCGGGCTTTGGGGCCAACGTCCTGACTTTC. The chain is built from TRBV19 and TRBJ2-6; D might be TRBD2 (5 bases). Germline V gene sequence: CDR1 LNHDA, CDR2 SQIVND (reference sequence). This CDR3 comprises 16 residues. V dropped 4 bases and J dropped 3 bases, with 13 bases sitting between them. Variable domain in full (rest from reference TRBV19 and TRBJ2-6): DGGITQSPKYLFRKEGQNVTLSCEQNLNHDAMYWYRQDPGQGLRLIYYSQIVNDFQKGDIAEGYSVSREKKESFPLTVTSAQKNPTAFYLCASSTPAGFGANVLTFGAGSRLTVL.

This sequence joins TRBV2 and TRBJ1-5; 9 bases match TRBD1. Germline CDR1 SNHLY, CDR2 FYNNEI. The V segment lost 4 bases and the J segment 6 bases; nucleotides outside the gene matches: 7. The CDR3 covers 15 residues. CDR3 amino acids: CASSGGQGYGQPQHF. CDR3 nucleotide sequence: TGTGCCAGCAGTGGCGGACAGGGGTATGGTCAGCCCCAGCATTTT.

This rearrangement joins TRBV18 to TRBJ1-1; D possibly corresponds to TRBD1 (6 bases). V dropped 3 bases and J dropped 0 bases, with 14 bases sitting between them. Germline loops: CDR1 KGHSH, CDR2 LQKENI. This CDR3 region has 16 residues. This chain's CDR3 is CASSPRTVSLNTEAFF. The CDR3 coding sequence is TGTGCCAGCTCACCTCGGACAGTTTCCTTGAACACTGAAGCTTTCTTT.

V usage is TRBV9 and J usage is TRBJ2-2; 7 bases line up with TRBD1. J gave up 2 bases and V 4 bases, and 5 bases lay outside the gene matches. Germline CDR1 is SGDLS and CDR2 is YYNGEE. The CDR3 contains 15 residues. CDR3 in amino acids: CASSPTGFNTGELFF. For the CDR3, the DNA is TGTGCCAGCAGCCCGACAGGGTTCAACACCGGGGAGCTGTTTTTT.

The chain uses TRBV18 and TRBJ2-7; no reliable D call. This CDR3 is 15 amino acids long. V was clipped by 2 bases and J by 0 bases, with 11 bases between them. Germline CDR1 reads KGHSH; CDR2 reads LQKENI. The CDR3 DNA reads TGTGCCAGCTCACCAGTAGAGATTAGCTCCTACGAGCAGTACTTC. Its protein is CASSPVEISSYEQYF.

The gene calls are TRBV4-3 and TRBJ1-2; D unclear. Germline CDR1 reads LGHNA; CDR2 reads YSLEER. CDR3 length: 14 residues. V dropped 0 bases and J dropped 2 bases, with 7 bases sitting between them. This CDR3 is CASSQEHSNYGYTF. DNA of the CDR3: TGCGCCAGCAGCCAAGAACACAGCAACTATGGCTACACCTTC.

The CDR3 nucleotides read TGTGCAAGCCCACACAGGCTGGGGTGCGGCTACACCTTC. Translating it yields CASPHRLGCGYTF. This sequence joins TRBV12-2 and TRBJ1-2; the listed D gene, TRBD1, was not tested against the DNA. TRBV12-2 corresponds to a pseudogene. The CDR3 covers 13 residues.

The J gene is TRBJ1-1, the V gene TRBV9; D remains ambiguous. Trimming pared 2 bases from V and 1 base from J, leaving 9 bases between. The CDR3 spans 14 residues. Germline CDR1 is SGDLS and CDR2 is YYNGEE. The CDR3 DNA sequence: TGTGCCAGCAGCGTTCGGGATCGGAACACTGAAGCTTTCTTT. Translating it yields CASSVRDRNTEAFF.

CDR3 DNA: TGTGCCAGCAGCTTAGTTATGGGGGCTAGGGAGCAGTTCTTC. Protein sequence: CASSLVMGAREQFF. The V and J genes are TRBV7-2 and TRBJ2-1, with D tentatively TRBD1 (6 bases). Trimming pared 1 base from V and 10 bases from J, leaving 14 bases between. This CDR3 is 14 amino acids long. In germline, CDR1 is SGHTA, CDR2 FQGNSA.

The chain uses TRBV5-4 and TRBJ2-2, with no clear D. The V end lost 0 bases, the J end lost 1 base, and 4 bases lay between the germline ends. This CDR3 region has 14 residues. CDR1 SGHNT and CDR2 YYREEE come from the germline V gene (reference sequence). In DNA form, the CDR3 reads TGTGCCAGCAGCTTGGGACAGAACACCGGGGAGCTGTTTTTT. Translation: CASSLGQNTGELFF.

This clone appeared once. The chain carries TRBV3-1 (or the pseudogene TRBV3-2) and TRBJ1-6, with D perhaps TRBD1 (5 bases). V gave up 5 bases and J gave up 10 bases, with 12 bases separating them. This CDR3 is built from 13 residues. Germline values: CDR1 LGHDT, CDR2 YNNKEL (reference sequence). The CDR3 coding sequence is TGTGCCAGCAGCTACAGGCCTGGATCACCCCTCCACTTT. Translated: CASSYRPGSPLHF.

The chain recombines TRBV10-3 with TRBJ2-7; TRBD1 agrees at 10 bases. V dropped 0 bases and J dropped 5; count of bases not matched to a gene: 1. The germline CDR1 and CDR2 sequences are ENHRY and SYGVKD. CDR3 length: 14 residues. The CDR3 here is CAISESTGGHEQYF. The CDR3 DNA reads TGTGCCATCAGTGAGTCGACAGGGGGCCACGAGCAGTACTTC.

This chain uses TRBV9 with TRBJ1-5; possible D gene TRBD1, 6 bases. V lost 0 bases, J lost 2 bases, and 9 bases lay in between. Germline V lookup: CDR1 SGDLS, CDR2 YYNGEE. The CDR3 extends over 15 amino acids. The CDR3 nucleotides are TGTGCCAGCAGCGTAGAAGGGGGACGCAATCAGCCCCAGCATTTT. Translated: CASSVEGGRNQPQHF.

The V gene is TRBV19, the J gene TRBJ2-3, with TRBD2 matching over 7 bases. CDR1 is LNHDA and CDR2 is SQIVND in the germline V gene (reference sequence). The CDR3 is 15 amino acids. V dropped 4 bases and J dropped 4; count of bases not matched to a gene: 8. The CDR3 nucleotides are TGTGCCAGTAGTAGCCCCAGGGAGGGCGCAGATACGCAGTATTTT. Translating gives CASSSPREGADTQYF.

The chain couples TRBV13 to TRBJ2-2; D gene ambiguous. The ends were cut back, 3 bases at V and 8 bases at J, with 7 bases in the middle. The CDR3 covers 12 residues. Germline assignment: CDR1 PRHDT and CDR2 FYEKMQ (reference sequence). The CDR3 DNA is TGTGCCAGCAGCTTCCCCTTGGGGGAGCTGTTTTTT. Translation gives CASSFPLGELFF.